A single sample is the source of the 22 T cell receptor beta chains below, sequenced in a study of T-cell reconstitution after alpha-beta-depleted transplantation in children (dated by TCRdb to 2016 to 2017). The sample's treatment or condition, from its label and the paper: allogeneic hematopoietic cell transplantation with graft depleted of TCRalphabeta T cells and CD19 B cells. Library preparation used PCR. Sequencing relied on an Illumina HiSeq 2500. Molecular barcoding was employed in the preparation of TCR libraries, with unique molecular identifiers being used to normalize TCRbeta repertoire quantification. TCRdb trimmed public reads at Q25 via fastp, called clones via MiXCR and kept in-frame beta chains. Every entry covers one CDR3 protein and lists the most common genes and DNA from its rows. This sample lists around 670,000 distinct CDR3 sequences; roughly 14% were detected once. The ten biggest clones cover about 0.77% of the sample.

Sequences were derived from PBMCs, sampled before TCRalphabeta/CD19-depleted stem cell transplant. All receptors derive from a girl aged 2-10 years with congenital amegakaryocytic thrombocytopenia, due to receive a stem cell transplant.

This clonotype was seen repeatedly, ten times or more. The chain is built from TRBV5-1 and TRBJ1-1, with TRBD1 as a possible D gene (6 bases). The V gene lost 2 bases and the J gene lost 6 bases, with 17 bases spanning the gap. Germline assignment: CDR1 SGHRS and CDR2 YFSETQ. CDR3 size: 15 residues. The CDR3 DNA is TGCGCCAGCAGCTTAACCGTTGGGACAAGCCCTGAAGCTTTCTTT. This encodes CASSLTVGTSPEAFF.

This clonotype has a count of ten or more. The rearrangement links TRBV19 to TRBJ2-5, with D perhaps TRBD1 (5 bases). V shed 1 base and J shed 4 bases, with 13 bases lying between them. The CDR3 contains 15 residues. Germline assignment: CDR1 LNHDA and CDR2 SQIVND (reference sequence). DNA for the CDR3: TGTGCCAGTAGTATAGGGGGCCGATGGTCAGAGACCCAGTACTTC. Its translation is CASSIGGRWSETQYF.

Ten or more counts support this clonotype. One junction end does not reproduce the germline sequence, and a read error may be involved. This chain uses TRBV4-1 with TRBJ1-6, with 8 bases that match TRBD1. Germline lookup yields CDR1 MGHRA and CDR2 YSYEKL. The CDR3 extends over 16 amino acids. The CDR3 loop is CASANWDRPYDSPLHF. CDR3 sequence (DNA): TGCGCCAGCGCCAACTGGGACAGGCCCTATGATTCACCCCTCCACTTT.

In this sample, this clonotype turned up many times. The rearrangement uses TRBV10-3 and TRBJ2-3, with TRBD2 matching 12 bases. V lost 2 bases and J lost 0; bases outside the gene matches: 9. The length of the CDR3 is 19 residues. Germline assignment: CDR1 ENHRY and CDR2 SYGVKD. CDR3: CAISERRLAGGASTDTQYF. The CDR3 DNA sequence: TGTGCCATCAGTGAGCGAAGGCTAGCGGGAGGGGCTAGCACAGATACGCAGTATTTT.

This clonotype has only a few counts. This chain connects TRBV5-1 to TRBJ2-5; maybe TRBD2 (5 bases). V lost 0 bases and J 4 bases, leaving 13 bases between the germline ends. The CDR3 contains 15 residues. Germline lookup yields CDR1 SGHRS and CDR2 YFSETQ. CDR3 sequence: CASSLDVAGSETQYF. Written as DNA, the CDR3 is TGCGCCAGCAGCTTGGACGTCGCGGGCTCAGAGACCCAGTACTTC.

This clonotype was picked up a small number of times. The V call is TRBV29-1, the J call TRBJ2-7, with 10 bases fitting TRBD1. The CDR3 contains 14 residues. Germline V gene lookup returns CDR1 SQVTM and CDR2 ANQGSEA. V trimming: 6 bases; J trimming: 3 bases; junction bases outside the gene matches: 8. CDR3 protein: CSVARDRGVYEQYF. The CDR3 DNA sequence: TGCAGCGTCGCCCGGGACAGGGGCGTCTACGAGCAGTACTTC.

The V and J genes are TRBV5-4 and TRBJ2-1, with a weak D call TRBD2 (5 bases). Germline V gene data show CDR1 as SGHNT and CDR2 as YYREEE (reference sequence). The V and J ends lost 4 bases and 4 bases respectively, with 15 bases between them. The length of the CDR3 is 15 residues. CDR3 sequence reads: CASSPGSPAYNEQFF. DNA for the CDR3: TGTGCCAGCAGCCCGGGAAGCCCTGCATACAATGAGCAGTTCTTC. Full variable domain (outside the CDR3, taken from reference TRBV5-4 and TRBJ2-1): ETGVTQSPTHLIKTRGQQVTLRCSSQSGHNTVSWYQQALGQGPQFIFQYYREEENGRGNFPPRFSGLQFPNYSSELNVNALELDDSALYLCASSPGSPAYNEQFFGPGTRLTVL.

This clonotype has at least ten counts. DNA of the CDR3: TGCAGTGCTAGAGCCCCCTGGCCCCCGGAGCGGAACACTGAAGCTTTCTTT. Amino acids: CSARAPWPPERNTEAFF. V gene TRBV20-1 combines with J gene TRBJ1-1; no clear D gene. This CDR3 region has 17 residues. Trimming took 1 base from V and 1 from J, leaving 19 bases between them. CDR1 is DFQATT, CDR2 SNEGSKA, per germline (reference sequence).

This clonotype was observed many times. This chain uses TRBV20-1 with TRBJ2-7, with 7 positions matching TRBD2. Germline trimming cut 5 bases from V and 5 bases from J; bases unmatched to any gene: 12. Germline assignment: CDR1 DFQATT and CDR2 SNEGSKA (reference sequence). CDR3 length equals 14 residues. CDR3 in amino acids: CSAWAGREVNEQYF. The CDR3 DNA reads TGCAGTGCTTGGGCGGGACGGGAGGTGAACGAGCAGTACTTC.

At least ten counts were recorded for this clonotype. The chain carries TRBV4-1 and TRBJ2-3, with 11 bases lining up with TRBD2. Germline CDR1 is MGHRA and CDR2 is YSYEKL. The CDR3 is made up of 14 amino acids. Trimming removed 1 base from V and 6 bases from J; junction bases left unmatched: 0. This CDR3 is CASSQVAGGDTQYF. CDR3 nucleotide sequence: TGCGCCAGCAGCCAAGTAGCGGGGGGGGATACGCAGTATTTT.

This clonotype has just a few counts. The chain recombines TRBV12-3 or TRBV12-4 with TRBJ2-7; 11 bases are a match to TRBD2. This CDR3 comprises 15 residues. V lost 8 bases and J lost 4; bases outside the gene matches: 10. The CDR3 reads CASYPSTSGSYEQYF. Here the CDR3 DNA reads TGTGCCAGCTATCCCAGCACTAGCGGGAGTTACGAGCAGTACTTC.

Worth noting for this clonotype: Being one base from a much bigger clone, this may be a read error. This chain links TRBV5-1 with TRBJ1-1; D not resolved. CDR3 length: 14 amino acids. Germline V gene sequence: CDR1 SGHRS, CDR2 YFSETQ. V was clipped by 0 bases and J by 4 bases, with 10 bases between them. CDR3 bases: TGCGCCAGCAGCTTGGCGTATCGGGTCACTGAAGCTTTCTTT. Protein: CASSLAYRVTEAFF.

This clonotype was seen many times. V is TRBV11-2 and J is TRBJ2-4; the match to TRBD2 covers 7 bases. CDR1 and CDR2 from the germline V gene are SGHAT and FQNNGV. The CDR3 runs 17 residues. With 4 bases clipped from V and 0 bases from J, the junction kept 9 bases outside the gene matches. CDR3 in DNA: TGTGCCAGCAGCTCACCGAGGTTAGCGGGAGCCAAAAACATTCAGTACTTC. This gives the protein CASSSPRLAGAKNIQYF.

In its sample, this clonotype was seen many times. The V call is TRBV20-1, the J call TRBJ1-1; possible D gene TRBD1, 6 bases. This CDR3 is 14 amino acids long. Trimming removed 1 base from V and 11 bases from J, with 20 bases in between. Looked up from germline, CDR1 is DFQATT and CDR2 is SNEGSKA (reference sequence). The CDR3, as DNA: TGCAGTGCTAGAGTCACAGGGCTCGTACCCCGGGCTTTCTTT. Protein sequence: CSARVTGLVPRAFF.

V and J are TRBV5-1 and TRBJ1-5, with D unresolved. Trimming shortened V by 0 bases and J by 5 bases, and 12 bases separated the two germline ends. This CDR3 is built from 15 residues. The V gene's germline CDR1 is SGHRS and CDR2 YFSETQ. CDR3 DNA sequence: TGCGCCAGCAGCTTGGCCGGGAGTTCGGATCAGCCCCAGCATTTT. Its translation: CASSLAGSSDQPQHF.

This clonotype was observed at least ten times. CDR3 sequence: CASLGPRANTGELFF. CDR3 nucleotide sequence: TGTGCCAGCTTGGGGCCGCGAGCGAACACCGGGGAGCTGTTTTTT. This chain links TRBV11-2 with TRBJ2-2; D is possibly TRBD1 (5 bases). The CDR3 runs to 15 residues. V gave up 8 bases and J gave up 0 bases, with 13 bases separating them. Germline V CDR1 and CDR2: SGHAT, FQNNGV. The variable domain in full, completed from reference TRBV11-2 and TRBJ2-2, reads EAGVAQSPRYKIIEKRQSVAFWCNPISGHATLYWYQQILGQGPKLLIQFQNNGVVDDSQLPKDRFSAERLKGVDSTLKIQPAKLEDSAVYLCASLGPRANTGELFFGEGSRLTVL.

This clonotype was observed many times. DNA for the CDR3: TGCGCCAGCAGCTTCCAAACAGAGGGTCCCGGGGAGCTGTTTTTT. Amino acids: CASSFQTEGPGELFF. The chain uses TRBV5-1 and TRBJ2-2; D perhaps matches TRBD2 (5 bases). V dropped 2 bases and J dropped 6 bases, with 14 bases sitting between them. The germline CDR1 and CDR2 sequences are SGHRS and YFSETQ. This CDR3 contains 15 residues.

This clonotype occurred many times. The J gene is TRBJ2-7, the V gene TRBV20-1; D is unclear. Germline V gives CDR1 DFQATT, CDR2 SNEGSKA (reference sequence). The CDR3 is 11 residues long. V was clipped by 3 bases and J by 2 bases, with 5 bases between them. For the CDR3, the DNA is TGCAGTGCTAGGACAACCTACGAGCAGTACTTC. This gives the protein CSARTTYEQYF.

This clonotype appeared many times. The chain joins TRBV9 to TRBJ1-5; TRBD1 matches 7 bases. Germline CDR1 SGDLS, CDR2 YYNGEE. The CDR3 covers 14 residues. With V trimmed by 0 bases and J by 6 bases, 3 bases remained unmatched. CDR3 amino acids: CASSVGTGPQPQHF. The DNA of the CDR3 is TGTGCCAGCAGCGTAGGGACAGGCCCTCAGCCCCAGCATTTT.

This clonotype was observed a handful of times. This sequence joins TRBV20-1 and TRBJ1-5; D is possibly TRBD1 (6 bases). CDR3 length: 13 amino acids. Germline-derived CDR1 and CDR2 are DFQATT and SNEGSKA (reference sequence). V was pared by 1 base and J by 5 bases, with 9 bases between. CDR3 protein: CSARATGYQPQHF. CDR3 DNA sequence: TGCAGTGCTAGAGCTACAGGGTATCAGCCCCAGCATTTT.

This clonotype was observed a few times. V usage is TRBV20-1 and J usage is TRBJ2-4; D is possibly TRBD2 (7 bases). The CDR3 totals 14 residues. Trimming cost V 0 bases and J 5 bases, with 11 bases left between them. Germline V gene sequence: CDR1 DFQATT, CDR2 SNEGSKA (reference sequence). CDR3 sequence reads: CSAREEGGENIQYF. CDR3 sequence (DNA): TGCAGTGCTAGAGAAGAGGGGGGGGAAAACATTCAGTACTTC.

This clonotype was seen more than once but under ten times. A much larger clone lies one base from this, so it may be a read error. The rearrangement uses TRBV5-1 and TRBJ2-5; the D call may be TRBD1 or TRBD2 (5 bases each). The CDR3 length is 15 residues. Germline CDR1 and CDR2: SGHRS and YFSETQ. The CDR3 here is CASSLSMGEGETQCF. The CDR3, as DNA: TGCGCCAGCAGCTTGAGCATGGGGGAAGGGGAGACCCAGTGCTTC.